These 10 T cell receptor beta chains were all obtained from the same sample, sequenced in a study of metastatic and nonmetastatic thyroid tumors. There were no patients who had received any treatment before thyroid surgery. TCRdb redid the clone calls on the PCR reads using MiXCR. In the table there are tens of thousands of clones, 20% of which are singletons. The sequenced material came from blood. These receptors were taken from a female donor with papillary thyroid cancer or a benign thyroid nodule (not recorded which). Some clones in this sample may be carry-over from other donors' samples.

This clone was counted at least ten times. Other DNA sequences within the sample encode an identical CDR3. The chain is built from TRBV20-1 and TRBJ1-2; weak D call: TRBD1 (5 bases). V was trimmed by 0 bases and J by 3 bases, leaving 11 bases between them. Germline CDR1 is DFQATT and CDR2 is SNEGSKA (reference sequence). The CDR3 contains 14 residues. The CDR3, as DNA: TGCAGTGCTAGAGATGAGGGGCGTGACTATGGCTACACCTTC. Translating it yields CSARDEGRDYGYTF.

The chain joins TRBV28 to TRBJ1-4; a weak D match, TRBD1 (6 bases). V was trimmed by 7 bases and J by 7 bases, leaving 16 bases between them. Germline CDR1 is MDHEN and CDR2 is SYDVKM. The CDR3 contains 14 residues. The CDR3 loop reads CASIPNRALEKLFF. The CDR3 nucleotides read TGTGCCAGCATCCCAAACAGGGCCCTTGAAAAACTGTTTTTT.

This clone appeared many times. The chain is built from TRBV27 and TRBJ2-3; D is possibly TRBD1 (6 bases). The CDR3 loop spans 15 amino acids. The V gene's germline CDR1 is MNHEY and CDR2 SMNVEV (reference sequence). V was pared by 2 bases and J by 5 bases, with 14 bases between. The chain's CDR3 is CASSLLPSGEDTQYF. The CDR3 coding sequence is TGTGCCAGCAGTTTACTCCCTTCAGGGGAAGATACGCAGTATTTT.

This clone was counted ten times or more. The rearrangement joins TRBV20-1 to TRBJ2-2; TRBD1 agrees at 7 bases. CDR3 length: 14 amino acids. Germline values: CDR1 DFQATT, CDR2 SNEGSKA (reference sequence). Losses at the gene ends were 6 bases for V and 3 bases for J; bases not matched to a gene: 7. The CDR3 nucleotides read TGCAGTGCAGACGACAGGGATGACACCGGGGAGCTGTTTTTT. The encoded protein is CSADDRDDTGELFF.

This clone was observed many times. J is TRBJ2-1 and V is TRBV18, with 10 bases lining up with TRBD2. CDR1 is KGHSH, CDR2 LQKENI, per germline. V was clipped by 6 bases and J by 2 bases; unmatched bases: 4. This CDR3 spans 15 amino acids. The CDR3 DNA reads as TGTGCCAGCTCTGCCGGGACTAGCGCCTACAATGAGCAGTTCTTC. It is translated as CASSAGTSAYNEQFF.

The rearrangement links TRBV18 to TRBJ2-7; the D gene is possibly TRBD1 (5 bases). Germline V gene lookup returns CDR1 KGHSH and CDR2 LQKENI. Trimming shortened V by 2 bases and J by 6 bases, and 11 bases separated the two germline ends. The CDR3 consists of 13 residues. The CDR3 region is CASSPTPRGEQYF. The CDR3 nucleotides read TGTGCCAGCTCACCAACGCCAAGGGGCGAGCAGTACTTC.

Notes on this clone: A junction boundary mismatches the germline segment, possibly from a read error. The gene calls are TRBV28 and TRBJ1-1; D not resolved. Looked up from germline, CDR1 is MDHEN and CDR2 is SYDVKM. The CDR3 loop spans 16 amino acids. The CDR3 DNA sequence: TGTGCCAGCAGTCCCCCCGCGGCAGCTGGGAACAATGAAGCTTTCTTT. This encodes CASSPPAAAGNNEAFF.

This clone is deemed medium-sized. This sequence joins TRBV28 and TRBJ2-7; weak D call: TRBD1 (6 bases). The germline V and J ends were trimmed by 4 bases and 2 bases, with 12 bases remaining between them. Germline loops: CDR1 MDHEN, CDR2 SYDVKM. CDR3 length: 14 amino acids. CDR3: CASSSPTGPYEQYF. The CDR3 DNA reads as TGTGCCAGCAGTTCACCGACAGGCCCCTACGAGCAGTACTTC.

This clone was observed a single time. This chain joins TRBV20-1 and TRBJ2-7; 7 bases map to TRBD1. Germline loops: CDR1 DFQATT, CDR2 SNEGSKA (reference sequence). Germline trimming cut 3 bases from V and 4 bases from J; bases unmatched to any gene: 6. The CDR3 runs to 13 residues. The CDR3 reads CSARRGRGYEQYF. The CDR3 DNA reads TGCAGTGCTAGGAGGGGGCGAGGATACGAGCAGTACTTC.

This clone was detected many times. This chain uses TRBV18 with TRBJ1-1, with no clear D. This CDR3 has 14 residues. V dropped 6 bases and J dropped 1 base, with 12 bases sitting between them. The V gene's germline CDR1 is KGHSH and CDR2 LQKENI. DNA of the CDR3: TGTGCCAGCTCTCATGAACCTACGAACACTGAAGCTTTCTTT. Protein: CASSHEPTNTEAFF. Combining the CDR3 with reference TRBV18 and TRBJ1-1 gives the whole variable domain NAGVMQNPRHLVRRRGQEARLRCSPMKGHSHVYWYRQLPEEGLKFMVYLQKENIIDESGMPKERFSAEFPKEGPSILRIQQVVRGDSAAYFCASSHEPTNTEAFFGQGTRLTVV.